Ten or more counts support the clone carrying this T cell receptor (beta chain). Regions amplified from RNA transcripts were the TCR beta CDR3 regions. The TCR CDR3 was amplified in a first-round RT-PCR using the HTBI primer set. Using its own MiXCR run on the multiplex PCR reads, TCRdb lists one record per CDR3 protein. The table records hundreds of thousands of distinct CDR3 sequences, around 15% of them present only once. The CDR3 has 14 residues. Losses at the gene ends were 6 bases for V and 6 bases for J; bases not matched to a gene: 7. Per the germline V gene, CDR1 is MNHEY and CDR2 is SVGAGI. This specimen comes from a study of T cells in Graves' hyperthyroidism and ophthalmopathy.

The TCR comes from a woman between 35 and 50 years old with Graves' ophthalmopathy. The chain uses TRBV6-5 and TRBJ2-2; 7 bases agree with TRBD2. Material for sequencing was blood. The CDR3 reads CASSGTTFSGELFF. In DNA, the CDR3 is TGTGCCAGCAGCGGGACTACCTTTTCCGGGGAGCTGTTTTTT.